This entry features one T cell receptor beta chain sequence. Nashville, Tennessee was home to all donors, who were Caucasian adults. Sorted-subset replicate PCR reactions were performed with approximately 190 ng DNA, corresponding to tens of thousands of T cell genomes. In the original analysis: Filtering differed, since immunoSEQ gave only junction sequences and no quality scores. TCRdb's table, derived via immunoSEQ multiplex PCR, lists solely in-frame clones and lacks some. V, J and clone size were drawn from that table, and D and trimming were deduced from the DNA. Of over a million clones in the sample, about four fifths were seen once. The data were obtained in a study of shared clonotypes between healthy human individuals. Across the study: Every donor yielded three CD4 naive, three CD4 memory, two CD8 naive and one CD8 memory plate.

CDR3 length: 16 amino acids. Germline V gene data show CDR1 as MDHEN and CDR2 as SYDVKM. V dropped 6 bases and J dropped 2 bases, with 20 bases sitting between them. Material: memory CD4+ T cells from PBMCs. The subset is: CD45RA-negative fraction. The chain employs TRBV28 and TRBJ2-7; D is tentatively TRBD1 or TRBD2 (5 bases each). The receptor was isolated from a man between 18 and 29 years old in good health. Some clones in this sample may be carry-over from other donors' samples. The CDR3 coding sequence is TGTGCCAGCAGAAGGTATCATAGCGCAGGGACCTACGAGCAGTACTTC. Translating gives CASRRYHSAGTYEQYF.